Sequencing of this T cell receptor beta chain was carried out in a study of Graves' ophthalmopathy and Graves' hyperthyroidism. Whole-study results and caveats: Also, most clonotypes expanded in the thyroid above 0.001 frequency appeared in blood.

This clonotype was picked up many times. The antigen is unknown. Amplification from RNA transcripts yielded the TCR beta CDR3 regions. HTBI primers were employed in first-round RT-PCR, then a second-round multiplex PCR followed. TCRdb redid the calling of the multiplex PCR reads with MiXCR, one entry per CDR3 protein. The repertoire has nearly 400,000 distinct CDR3 sequences, roughly 18% of them found once; the top ten carry approximately 1.4%. Looked up from germline, CDR1 is MNHEY and CDR2 is SVGAGI. V was cut by 0 bases and J by 8 bases, with 16 bases left in between. The CDR3 spans 15 residues. This clonotype was obtained from a young woman with Graves' ophthalmopathy. The sample consisted of peripheral blood. The chain combines TRBV6-5 with TRBJ1-2; no clear D. CDR3 loop: CASSYSGLSSYGYTF. CDR3 nucleotide sequence: TGTGCCAGCAGTTACTCTGGTCTGAGCAGCTACGGCTACACCTTC.